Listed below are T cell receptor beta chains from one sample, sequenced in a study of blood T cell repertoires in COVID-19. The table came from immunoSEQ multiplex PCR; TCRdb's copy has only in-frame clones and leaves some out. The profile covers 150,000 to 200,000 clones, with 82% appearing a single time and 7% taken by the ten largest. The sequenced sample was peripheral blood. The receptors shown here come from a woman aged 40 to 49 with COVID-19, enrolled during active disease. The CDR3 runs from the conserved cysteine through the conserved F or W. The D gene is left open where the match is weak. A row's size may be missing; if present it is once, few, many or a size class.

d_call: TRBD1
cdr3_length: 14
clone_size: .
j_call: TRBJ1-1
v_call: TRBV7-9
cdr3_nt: TGTGCCAGCAGCCCTCAGGGGGTAGTCGCGTTAGCTTTCTTT
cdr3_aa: CASSPQGVVALAFF

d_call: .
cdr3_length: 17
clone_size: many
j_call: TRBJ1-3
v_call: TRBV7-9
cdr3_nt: TGTGCCAGCAGCTTAGGTCTTGCCAGGGGCTCTGGAAACACCATATATTTT
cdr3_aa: CASSLGLARGSGNTIYF

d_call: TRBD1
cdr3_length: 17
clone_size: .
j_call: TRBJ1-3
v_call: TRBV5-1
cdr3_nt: TGCGCCAGCAGCTTCTCCGGGACAGGGGGCTCTGGAAACACCATATATTTT
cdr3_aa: CASSFSGTGGSGNTIYF

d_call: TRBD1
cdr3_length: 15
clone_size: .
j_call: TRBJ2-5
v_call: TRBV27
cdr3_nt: TGTGCCAGCCGGGACAGGGGGTTGATTTTGGAGACCCAGTACTTC
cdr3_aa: CASRDRGLILETQYF

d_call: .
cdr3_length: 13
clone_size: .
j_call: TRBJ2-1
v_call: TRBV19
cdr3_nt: TGTGCCAGTAGTATACCCCGGGGGTGGGAGCAGTTCTTC
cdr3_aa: CASSIPRGWEQFF

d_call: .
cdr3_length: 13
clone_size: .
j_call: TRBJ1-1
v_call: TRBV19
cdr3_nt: TGTGCCAGTAGACATGGGGGAGGGAACGAGGCTTTCTTT
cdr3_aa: CASRHGGGNEAFF

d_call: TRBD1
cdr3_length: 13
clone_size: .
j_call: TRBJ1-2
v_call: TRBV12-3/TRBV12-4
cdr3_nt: TGTGCCAGCAGCCCTCCGACAGGGAGCGGCTACACCTTC
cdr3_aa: CASSPPTGSGYTF

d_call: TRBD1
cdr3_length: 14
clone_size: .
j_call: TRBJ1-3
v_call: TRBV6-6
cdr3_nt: TGTGCCAGCAGCCCGACAGGGTCCGGAAACACCATATATTTT
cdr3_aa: CASSPTGSGNTIYF

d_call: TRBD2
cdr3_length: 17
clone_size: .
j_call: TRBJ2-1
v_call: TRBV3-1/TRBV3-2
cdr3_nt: TGTGCCAGCAGCCAAGATTTCTTCCCCGACGGGAGGGGTGAGCAGTTCTTC
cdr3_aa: CASSQDFFPDGRGEQFF

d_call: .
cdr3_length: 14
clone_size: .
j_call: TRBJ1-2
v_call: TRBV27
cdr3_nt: TGTGCCAGCAGTTTATTCGCCCAGGGCTTCGGCTACACCTTC
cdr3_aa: CASSLFAQGFGYTF

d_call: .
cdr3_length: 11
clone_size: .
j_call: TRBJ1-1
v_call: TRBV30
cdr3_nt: TGTGCCTGGAGCCAGAAAACTGAAGCTTTCTTT
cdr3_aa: CAWSQKTEAFF

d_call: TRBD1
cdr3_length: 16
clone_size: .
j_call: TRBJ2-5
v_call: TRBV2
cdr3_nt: TGTGCCAGCGGTTGGTCCAACAGGGGTGTAATGGAGACCCAGTACTTC
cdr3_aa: CASGWSNRGVMETQYF

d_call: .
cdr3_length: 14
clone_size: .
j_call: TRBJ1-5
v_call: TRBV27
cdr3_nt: TGTGCCAGCAGTCTTCAGGGTGCCAACGGGCCCCAGCATTTT
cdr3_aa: CASSLQGANGPQHF

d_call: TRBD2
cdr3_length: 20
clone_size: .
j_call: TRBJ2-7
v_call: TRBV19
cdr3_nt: TGTGCCAGTAGTATAACCGCACACCGTAGACTAGCGGGGGAGGATTACGAGCAGTACTTC
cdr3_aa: CASSITAHRRLAGEDYEQYF

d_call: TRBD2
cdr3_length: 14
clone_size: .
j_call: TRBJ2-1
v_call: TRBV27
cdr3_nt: TGTGCCAGCAGGCCGGGGGGACGCTACAATGAGCAGTTCTTC
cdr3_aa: CASRPGGRYNEQFF

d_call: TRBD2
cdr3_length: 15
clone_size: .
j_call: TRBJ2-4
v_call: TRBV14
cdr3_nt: TGTGCCAGCAGCCAAAGGACGGGGGGTTTGAACATTCAGTACTTC
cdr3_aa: CASSQRTGGLNIQYF

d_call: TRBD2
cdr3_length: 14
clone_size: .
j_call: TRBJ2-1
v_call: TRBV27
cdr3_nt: TGTGCCAGCAGTAGAAGCGGGAGTCCGGATGAGCAGTTCTTC
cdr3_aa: CASSRSGSPDEQFF

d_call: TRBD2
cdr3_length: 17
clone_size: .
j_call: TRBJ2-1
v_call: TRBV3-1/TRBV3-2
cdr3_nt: TGTGCCAGCAGCCAAGATTCGGGACTAGCTCTTTACAATGAGCAGTTCTTC
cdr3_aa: CASSQDSGLALYNEQFF

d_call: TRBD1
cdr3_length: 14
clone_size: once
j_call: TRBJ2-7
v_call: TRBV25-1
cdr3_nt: TGTGCCAGCCTCGGGGCAGGGGACAGATACGAGCAGTACTTC
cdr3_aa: CASLGAGDRYEQYF

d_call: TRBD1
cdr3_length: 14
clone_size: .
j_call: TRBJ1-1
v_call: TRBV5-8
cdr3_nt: TGTGCCAGCAACGTACAGGGGCATCAGGGTGAAGCTTTCTTT
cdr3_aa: CASNVQGHQGEAFF

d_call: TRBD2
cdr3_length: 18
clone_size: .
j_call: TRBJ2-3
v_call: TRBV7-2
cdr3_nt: TGTGCCACCCGCCCGGGGAGGCGGGAGTTTTCCCCCACAGATACGCAGTATTTT
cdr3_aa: CATRPGRREFSPTDTQYF

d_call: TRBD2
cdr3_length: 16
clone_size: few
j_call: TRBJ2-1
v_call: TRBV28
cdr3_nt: TGTGCCAGCAGCGAAAGACTAGCGGGAGTGGGGTACGAGCAGTTCTTC
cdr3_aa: CASSERLAGVGYEQFF

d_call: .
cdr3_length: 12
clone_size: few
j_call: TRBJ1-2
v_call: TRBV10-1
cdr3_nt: TGCGCCAGCAGTGACTCCCAGTATGGCTACACCTTC
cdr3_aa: CASSDSQYGYTF

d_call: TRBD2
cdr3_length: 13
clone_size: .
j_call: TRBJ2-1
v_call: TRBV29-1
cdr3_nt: TGCAGCGCCCCAGCGGGGGTATACAATGAGCAGTTCTTC
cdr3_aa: CSAPAGVYNEQFF

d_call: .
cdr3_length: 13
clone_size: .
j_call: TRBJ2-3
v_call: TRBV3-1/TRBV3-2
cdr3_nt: TGTGCCAGCAGCCAAGTTCCAGCAGATACGCAGTATTTT
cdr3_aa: CASSQVPADTQYF

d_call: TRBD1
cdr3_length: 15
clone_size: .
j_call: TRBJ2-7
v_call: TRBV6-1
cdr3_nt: TGTGCCAGCAGTGAAGTCGGGACAGGTTTATACGAGCAGTACTTC
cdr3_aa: CASSEVGTGLYEQYF

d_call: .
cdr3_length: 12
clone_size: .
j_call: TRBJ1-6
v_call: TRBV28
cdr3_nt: TGTGCCAGCCTCGCGGGGAATTCACCCCTCCACTTT
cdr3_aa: CASLAGNSPLHF

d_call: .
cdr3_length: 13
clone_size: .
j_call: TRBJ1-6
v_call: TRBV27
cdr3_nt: TGTGCCAGCAGTTGGCGAGCGGGGTCACCCCTCCACTTT
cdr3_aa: CASSWRAGSPLHF

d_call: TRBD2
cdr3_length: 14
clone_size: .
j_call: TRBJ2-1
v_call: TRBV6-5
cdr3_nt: TGTGCCAGCACCACGGGGTTAGCGGGACATGAGCAGTTCTTC
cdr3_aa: CASTTGLAGHEQFF

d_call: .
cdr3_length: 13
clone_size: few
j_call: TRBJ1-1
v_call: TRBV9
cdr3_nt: TGTGCCAGCAAGAGGGAGCCGAACACTGAAGCTTTCTTT
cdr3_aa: CASKREPNTEAFF

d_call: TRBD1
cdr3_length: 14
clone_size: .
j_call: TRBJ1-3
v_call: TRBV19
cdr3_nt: TGTGCCAGTAGTGGGGACAGGGTCGGAAACACCATATATTTT
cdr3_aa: CASSGDRVGNTIYF

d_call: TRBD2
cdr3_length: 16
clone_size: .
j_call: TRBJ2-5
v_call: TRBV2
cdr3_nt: TGTGCCAGCAGACAGGGGACTAGCGGGCCTCAAGAGACCCAGTACTTC
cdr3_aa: CASRQGTSGPQETQYF

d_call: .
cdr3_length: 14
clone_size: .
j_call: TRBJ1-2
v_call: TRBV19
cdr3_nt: TGTGCCAGTAGCCTGGGGACATTAAACTATGGCTACACCTTC
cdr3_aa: CASSLGTLNYGYTF

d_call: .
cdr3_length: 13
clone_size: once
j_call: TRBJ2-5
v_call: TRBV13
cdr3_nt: TGTGCCAGCAGCTTCCAACTGGAAGAGACCCAGTACTTC
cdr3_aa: CASSFQLEETQYF

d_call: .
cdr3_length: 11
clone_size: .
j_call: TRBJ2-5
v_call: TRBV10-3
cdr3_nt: TGTGCCATCAGTGAGGATAGGACCCAGTACTTC
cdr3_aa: CAISEDRTQYF

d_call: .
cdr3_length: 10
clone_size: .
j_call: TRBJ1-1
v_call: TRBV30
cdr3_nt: TGTGCCGGTCGTGAACCCGAGGCTTTCTTT
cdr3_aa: CAGREPEAFF

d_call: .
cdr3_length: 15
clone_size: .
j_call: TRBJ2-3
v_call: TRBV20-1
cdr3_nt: TGCAGTGCTAGTAACCGACTTGCGAGGTCAGATACGCAGTATTTT
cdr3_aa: CSASNRLARSDTQYF

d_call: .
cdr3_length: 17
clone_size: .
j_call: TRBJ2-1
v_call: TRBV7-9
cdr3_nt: TGTGCCAGCAGCTTAGTTGGTTTAGGGGAGGTGGGCAATGAGCAGTTCTTC
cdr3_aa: CASSLVGLGEVGNEQFF

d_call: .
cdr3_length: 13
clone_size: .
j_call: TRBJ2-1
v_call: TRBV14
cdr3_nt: TGTGCCAGCAGCCAAGACCCGGCGGAAGAGCAGTTCTTC
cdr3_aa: CASSQDPAEEQFF

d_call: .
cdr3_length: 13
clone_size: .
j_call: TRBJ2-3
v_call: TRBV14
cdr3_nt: TGTGCCAGCAGCCCTGACAGCGAGGATACGCAGTATTTT
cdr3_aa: CASSPDSEDTQYF

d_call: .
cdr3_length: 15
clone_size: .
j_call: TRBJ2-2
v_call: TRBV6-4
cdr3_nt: TGTGCCAGCAGTGACTCGACAGGGAACACCGGGGAGCTGTTTTTT
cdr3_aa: CASSDSTGNTGELFF

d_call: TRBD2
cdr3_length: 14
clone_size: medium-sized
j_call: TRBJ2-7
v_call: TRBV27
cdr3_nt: TGTGCCAGCAGTTTAACGGTTACTAGCGTCGAGCAGTACTTC
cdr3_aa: CASSLTVTSVEQYF

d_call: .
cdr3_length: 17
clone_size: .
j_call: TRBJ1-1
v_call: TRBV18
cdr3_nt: TGTGCCAGCTCACCCTTCTCTCCGACGGAGGGTGGCACTGAAGCTTTCTTT
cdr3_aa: CASSPFSPTEGGTEAFF

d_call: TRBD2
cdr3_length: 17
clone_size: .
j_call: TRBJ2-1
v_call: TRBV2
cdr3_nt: TGTGCCAGCAGCTTAAAGGGTAGCGGGAGGGGGGTAGGTGAGCAGTTCTTC
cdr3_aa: CASSLKGSGRGVGEQFF

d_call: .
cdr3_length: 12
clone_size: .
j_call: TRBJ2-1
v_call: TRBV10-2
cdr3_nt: TGCGCCAGCAGTGAGTGGGCCAATGAGCAGTTCTTC
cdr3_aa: CASSEWANEQFF

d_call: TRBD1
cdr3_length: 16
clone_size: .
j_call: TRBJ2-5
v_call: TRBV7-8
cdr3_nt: TGTGCCAGCAGTTCTCGTGGACAGGGGGCGCGAGAGACCCAGTACTTC
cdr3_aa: CASSSRGQGARETQYF

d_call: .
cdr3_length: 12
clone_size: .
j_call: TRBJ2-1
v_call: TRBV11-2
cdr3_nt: TGTGCCAGCAGCTTAAACTTGAATGAGCAGTTCTTC
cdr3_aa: CASSLNLNEQFF

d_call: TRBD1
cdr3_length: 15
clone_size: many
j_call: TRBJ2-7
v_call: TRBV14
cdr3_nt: TGTGCCAGCAGCCCCGGGACAGGGGGCGTCTACGAGCAGTACTTC
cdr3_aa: CASSPGTGGVYEQYF

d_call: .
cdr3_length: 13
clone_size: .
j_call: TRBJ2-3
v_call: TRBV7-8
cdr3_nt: TGTGCCAGCAGCCCTCCCCGAGAAGATACGCAGTATTTT
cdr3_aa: CASSPPREDTQYF

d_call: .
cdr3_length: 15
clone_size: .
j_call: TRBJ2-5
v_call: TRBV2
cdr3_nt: TGTGCCAGCAGTGTAAAAAGCGGCCCCCAAGAGACCCAGTACTTC
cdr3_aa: CASSVKSGPQETQYF

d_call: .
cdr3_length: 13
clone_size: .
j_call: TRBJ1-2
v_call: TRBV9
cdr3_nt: TGTGCCAGCAGCGCCACACCCAACTATGGCTACACCTTC
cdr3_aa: CASSATPNYGYTF

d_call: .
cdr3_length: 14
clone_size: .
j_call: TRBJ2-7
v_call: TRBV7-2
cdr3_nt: TGTGCCAGCAGCTTAGGCGTAGGAGTCCACGAGCAGTACTTC
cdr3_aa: CASSLGVGVHEQYF

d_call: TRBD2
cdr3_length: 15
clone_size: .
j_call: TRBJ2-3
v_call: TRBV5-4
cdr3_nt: TGTGCCAGCAGCTTGCCCGGGGGGGCAACCGATACGCAGTATTTT
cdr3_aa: CASSLPGGATDTQYF

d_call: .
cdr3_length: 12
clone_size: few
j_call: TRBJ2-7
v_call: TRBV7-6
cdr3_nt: TGTGCCAGCAGCTATCCGGAGGGCGAGCAGTACTTC
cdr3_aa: CASSYPEGEQYF

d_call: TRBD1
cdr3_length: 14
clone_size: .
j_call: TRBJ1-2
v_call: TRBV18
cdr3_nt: TGTGCCAGCTCAATACAGGGGGCGGACTATGGCTACACCTTC
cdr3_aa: CASSIQGADYGYTF

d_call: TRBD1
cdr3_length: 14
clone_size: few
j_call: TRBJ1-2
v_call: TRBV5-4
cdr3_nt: TGTGCCAGCAGCCAGGGACAGCAAGACTATGGCTACACCTTC
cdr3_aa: CASSQGQQDYGYTF

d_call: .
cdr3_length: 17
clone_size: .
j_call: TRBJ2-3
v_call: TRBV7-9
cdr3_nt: TGTGCCAGCAGCTTAGGTCGCAGCGGGCGCTACACAGATACGCAGTATTTT
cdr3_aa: CASSLGRSGRYTDTQYF

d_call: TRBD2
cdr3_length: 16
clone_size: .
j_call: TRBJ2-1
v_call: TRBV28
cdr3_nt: TGTGCCAGCAGAAGGACTAGCGGGAGGGTGGGGAATGAGCAGTTCTTC
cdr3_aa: CASRRTSGRVGNEQFF

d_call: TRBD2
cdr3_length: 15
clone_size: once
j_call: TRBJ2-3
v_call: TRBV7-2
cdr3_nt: TGTGCCAGCAGGGCAGGACTAGCGGTCACAGATACGCAGTATTTT
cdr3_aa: CASRAGLAVTDTQYF

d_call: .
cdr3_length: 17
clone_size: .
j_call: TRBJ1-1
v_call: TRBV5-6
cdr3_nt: TGTGCCAGCAGCTTGTTAGGCGGTTTCGGCATGAGCACTGAAGCTTTCTTT
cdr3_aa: CASSLLGGFGMSTEAFF